These 2 T cell receptor beta chains were all obtained from the same sample, sequenced in a study of radiation and T cells in renal cell carcinoma. The time point: blood 4 weeks post-SBRT, at nephrectomy. Treatment in this sample: 15 Gy SBRT to primary tumor, nephrectomy 4 weeks later. Profiled with immunoSEQ multiplex PCR; TCRdb holds only in-frame clones, not every one. The sample has 97,000 or so clones; around 83% are singletons. The material sequenced was blood, taken from a patient whose treatment included radiotherapy and nephrectomy. Source of these receptors: a man aged 55 to 70 with renal cell carcinoma.

The rearrangement joins TRBV28 to TRBJ2-6; a weak D match, TRBD2 (5 bases). The germline V and J ends were trimmed by 7 bases and 2 bases, with 18 bases remaining between them. Germline-derived CDR1 and CDR2 are MDHEN and SYDVKM. This CDR3 contains 17 residues. The CDR3, as DNA: TGTGCCAGCAAAGGGTTCGGGATTTCAACTGGGGCCAACGTCCTGACTTTC. Residues: CASKGFGISTGANVLTF.

This chain joins TRBV11-3 and TRBJ2-7, with D tentatively TRBD2 (5 bases). CDR3 length equals 12 residues. Trimming cost V 0 bases and J 8 bases, with 8 bases left between them. Germline V lookup: CDR1 SGHNT, CDR2 YENEEA. CDR3 in amino acids: CASSLDFGKQYF. The CDR3 region has the DNA TGTGCCAGCAGCTTAGATTTCGGGAAGCAGTACTTC.